This TCR beta chain was captured by sequencing in a study of T cells in localized non-small cell lung cancer. Study results and limitations: Median around 54 top-100 tumor clones were shared with paired adjacent lung. The study sequenced only one region of the tumor. As a result, intratumor heterogeneity could not be excluded and remains possible. Measurement of T cell clonality placed uninvolved adjacent lung highest, above the level in tumor.

Produced via immunoSEQ multiplex PCR; TCRdb's table is partial and in-frame only. Of roughly 500 clones listed, approximately 14% are singletons. Concerning this clone itself: Its matching antigen is unknown.

This CDR3 is 13 amino acids long. The germline V gene encodes CDR1 MNHGY and CDR2 SAAAGT. Deletions cut 6 bases from V and 7 bases from J, with 13 bases between. This TCR derives from a man between 35 and 75 years old with stage III squamous cell lung carcinoma. The sequencing here drew on lung tumor tissue, taken before any cancer treatment. The chain is built from TRBV6-8 and TRBJ1-5; D may be TRBD1 (6 bases). CDR3 loop: CASRRQEGQPQHF. The CDR3 DNA is TGTGCCAGCAGACGACAGGAGGGGCAGCCCCAGCATTTT.